This T cell receptor beta chain was sequenced in a study of shared clonotypes between healthy human individuals (dated by TCRdb to the early 2020s). Background for the entire study: The cohort included three men and a couple of women between 18 and 49 years of age. Per donor, three plates each were used for CD4 naive and CD4 memory, two for CD8 naive, and one for CD8 memory. To estimate repertoire size and how much clonotype sharing occurs between individuals, the study deeply sequenced the blood TCR repertoires of roughly 5 healthy adults. Libraries were prepared and TCR repertoires were sequenced by different laboratories using diverse techniques, in order to increase sequencing depth and limit assay-specific biases. Leukapheresis yielded between about 0.94 and 8.9 billion PBMCs per donor.

The donors were healthy, HIV-negative adults who had no recently reported acute infections or vaccinations. Every donor was a Caucasian adult living in Nashville, Tennessee, USA. CD4+ T cells were enriched by magnetic negative selection, after which naive cells were positively selected on CD45RA and the negative fraction was taken as the memory subset. Blood was collected by leukapheresis, and PBMCs were isolated by Ficoll-Histopaque density gradient centrifugation and then cryopreserved in liquid nitrogen vapor phase. Purity and quantity of every magnetically sorted T cell population were checked by analytical flow cytometry. From each sorted fraction, genomic DNA was isolated and quantified by UV absorbance on a Nanodrop 2000c. V and J lose 0 bases and 8 bases, and a span of 10 bases separates them. According to the germline V gene, CDR1 reads KGHSH and CDR2 reads LQKENI. The CDR3 starts with the cysteine, ends with the phenylalanine, and has 13 residues. Here the CDR3 DNA is all that survives: 39 bases in frame from base 1.

What the work shows at the level of the full study, not this receptor alone: Compared with non-shared clonotypes, the clonotypes found in all four sorted-subset donors had higher generation probabilities. Sampling was restricted to blood, and TCR repertoires in tissues likely differ from the TCR repertoires found in blood. Because the study included only a small number of donors, the genetic and exposure-history diversity represented was limited. Naive subsets generally had larger estimated clonotype richness than memory subsets did. Sharing across a few donors was observed for around 5% of naive CD4, about 4% of naive CD8, 2% to 2.5% of memory CD4, and around 0.42% of memory CD8 clonotypes. Even with the large sequencing depth, rarefaction of the sorted-subset datasets indicated that sequencing was incomplete. Based on pairwise subsampling, the degree of clonotype sharing among donors was expected to be affected by sequencing depth.

Remarks on this clone: It has no known antigen specificity. Base-call qualities are not available, and no considerably larger clone is one nucleotide away.

TCR CDR3 regions were amplified from genomic DNA by multiplex PCR using the deep immunoSEQ assay. Genomic DNA extracted from each cell subset was distributed evenly over all wells of several immunoSEQ 96-well plates, and each plate served as one replicate. For sorted subsets, each replicate PCR was loaded with approximately 200 ng genomic DNA, equivalent to 25,000 to 35,000 T cell genomes. Purified libraries were measured with a Qubit 3.0 fluorometer, size-checked on a Bioanalyzer 2100, and measured again with the KAPA Library Quantification kit. Each immunoSEQ 96-well plate was sequenced on its own single-read 150-cycle Illumina NextSeq 550 flow cell. The study's own analysis went as follows. The immunoSEQ output contained only junctional sequences without quality scores, so filtering could not match that applied to full-length reads. Sequences were annotated with PyIR, a Python wrapper for IgBLAST v1.9, and V/J genes and CDR3 were assigned using IMGT germline references. Reads with weak V/J assignments (E-value above 1e-6), missing CDR3, stop codons, out-of-frame junctions, or ambiguous translated residues were removed. A V3J clonotype was defined by an identical inferred V gene, J gene, and CDR3 amino acid sequence. The percentage overlap between two repertoires was calculated by dividing the number of shared unique clonotypes by the size of the smaller repertoire. Repertoire richness was assessed with RTK rarefaction, the Chao1 estimator, and Recon v2.1 estimates of unobserved clonotypes. For all TCRbeta clonotypes obtained by the gDNA method from a handful of donors, generation probabilities were computed with OLGA. The source is immuneACCESS, and TCRdb retained only in-frame sequences with V and J called. Part of the clones is not carried over; for the studies checked, unresolved V genes explain less than half of this, and the remainder is unexplained. The V and J calls and clone size come from that table; D and trimming were worked out from the DNA. This sample gives approximately 2,000,000 clones in total; about 90% of them show up just once. The ten largest clones take up around 0.38% of the sample.

Sequencing was carried out using naive CD4+ T cells from PBMCs. According to the study, the label for this sample's cell subset or site signals: CD45RA+ positively selected. The origin of this receptor is a man aged 18 to 30 in good health. Some clones in this sample may be carry-over from other donors' samples. Recombination connected TRBV18 to TRBJ1-2; a tentative D match to TRBD1 spans 6 bases. Here is the DNA: TGTGCCAGCTCACCACCGTCAGGGGAAGGCTACACCTTC. It is translated as CASSPPSGEGYTF.